Listed below are T cell receptor beta chains from one sample, sequenced in a study of vaccination and CD4 T cells after COVID-19. The antigens these receptors bind are not known. TCRdb re-called the PCR reads with MiXCR, one entry per CDR3 protein. The data contain nearly 25,000 distinct CDR3 sequences, around 30% of them singletons. The sample here was CD4+ T cells from blood, cultured in vitro, taken about 7 months after SARS-CoV-2 vaccination. These receptors all stem from a human donor who had recovered from COVID-19. Each CDR3 is given with its conserved first and last residue. D genes are given only for firm matches. Only some rows state a clone size, as once, few, many or a class for expanded clones.

J	size	V	D	DNA	CDR3
TRBJ1-2	-	TRBV29-1	-	TGCAGCGTTGCAGGGCTCAGGAACTATGGCTACACCTTC	CSVAGLRNYGYTF
TRBJ2-5	once	TRBV7-8	-	TGTGCCGGCAGCAGAGGACAGCCTGGAGAGACCCAGTACTTC	CAGSRGQPGETQYF
TRBJ1-2	-	TRBV28	-	TGTGCCAGCAGTTTACAAGTAGAGGGGGGCTACACCTTC	CASSLQVEGGYTF
TRBJ2-3	-	TRBV6-2/TRBV6-3	TRBD1	TGTGCCAGCAGTTTGACAGGGGGCCGGGGTCCAGATACGCAGTATTTT	CASSLTGGRGPDTQYF
TRBJ1-6	few	TRBV7-8	-	TGTGCCAGCAGCTTAGGTGACGGTCTTAGGAATTCACCCCTCCACTTT	CASSLGDGLRNSPLHF
TRBJ1-2	few	TRBV20-1	TRBD1	TGCAGTGCTGGGGCCGGGACAGGGAGCGGCTACACCTTC	CSAGAGTGSGYTF
TRBJ2-7	once	TRBV5-1	-	TGCGCCAGCAGCCTGACGATACGGACCCCCCGCGAGCAGTACTTC	CASSLTIRTPREQYF
TRBJ2-7	-	TRBV19	-	TGTGCCAGTAGTGTCCGGGACGGCTACGAGCAGTACTTC	CASSVRDGYEQYF
TRBJ1-5	-	TRBV12-3/TRBV12-4	-	TGTGCCAGCAGTCAGGCAGGGTCAGGGCCCCAGCATTTT	CASSQAGSGPQHF
TRBJ2-5	-	TRBV5-5	-	TGTGCCAGCAGCTTCCCGCGGAGCGACCATCCCCAAGAGACCCAGTACTTC	CASSFPRSDHPQETQYF
TRBJ2-1	few	TRBV20-1	TRBD2	TGCAGTGCTAGAGAATCAAGGGCTAGCGGGAGCAGTGAGCAGTTCTTC	CSARESRASGSSEQFF
TRBJ1-5	medium-sized	TRBV15	-	TGTGCCACCAGCAGAGATCTAGGCAGTTATCAGCCCCAGCATTTT	CATSRDLGSYQPQHF
TRBJ2-7	few	TRBV6-1	TRBD2	TGTGCCAGCACCCCGGGAGGGCCCCAGGACGAGCAGTACTTC	CASTPGGPQDEQYF
TRBJ1-2	-	TRBV6-1	TRBD1	TGTGCCAGCAGCTCCCGGACAGGGAACTATGGCTACACCTTC	CASSSRTGNYGYTF
TRBJ2-5	-	TRBV2	TRBD2	TGTGCCAGCAGCGCCCAGCGAGCGGGAGCGGAGACCCAGTACTTC	CASSAQRAGAETQYF
TRBJ1-1	few	TRBV19	-	TGTGCCAGTAATCAGGTGAACACTGAAGCTTTCTTT	CASNQVNTEAFF
TRBJ2-3	-	TRBV20-1	TRBD2	TGCAGTGCTGATATAGCGGGAGCCGTAGATACGCAGTATTTT	CSADIAGAVDTQYF
TRBJ2-5	few	TRBV7-2	-	TGTGCCAGCAGCTCTCGAACCCGGCTGGAGACCCAGTACTTC	CASSSRTRLETQYF
TRBJ1-6	-	TRBV18	-	TGTGCCAGCTCACCGGGTAGAAATAATTCACCCCTCCACTTT	CASSPGRNNSPLHF
TRBJ1-2	few	TRBV7-9	-	TGTGCCAGCAGCTTAGCCCAAGGGCGAGGCTACACCTTC	CASSLAQGRGYTF
TRBJ2-7	many	TRBV6-1	TRBD2	TGTGCCAGCAGTGAGTGGACTAGCGGGGTTACCTACGAGCAGTACTTC	CASSEWTSGVTYEQYF
TRBJ2-7	-	TRBV5-1	-	TGCGCCAGCAGCTTCTCCGGGACACCCTACGAGCAGTACTTC	CASSFSGTPYEQYF
TRBJ2-5	-	TRBV5-8	-	TGTGCCAGCAGAAAAGGGACCCACTCAAAAGAGACCCAGTACTTC	CASRKGTHSKETQYF
TRBJ2-7	once	TRBV14	-	TGTGCCAGCAGCCTTACTGGGGCTAGCTACGAGCAGTACTTC	CASSLTGASYEQYF
TRBJ2-7	once	TRBV6-1	-	TGTGCCAGCAATGAAACCCCTCTCAGCTCCTACGAGCAGTACTTC	CASNETPLSSYEQYF
TRBJ1-2	few	TRBV7-9	-	TGTGCCAGCAGCTTAGGCGGGGGTAATAACTATGGCTACACCTTC	CASSLGGGNNYGYTF
TRBJ2-7	few	TRBV20-1	TRBD1	TGCAGTGCCTCTCCGGGGACAGGGCGCGAGCAGTACTTC	CSASPGTGREQYF
TRBJ2-5	-	TRBV4-1	-	TGCGCCAGCAGCCCCCGACAGCTCGGGGCTAGATCGGAGACCCAGTACTTC	CASSPRQLGARSETQYF
TRBJ2-6	few	TRBV28	-	TGTGCCAGCAGTCCGGGACGCTTCTCTGGGGCCAACGTCCTGACTTTC	CASSPGRFSGANVLTF
TRBJ2-7	large	TRBV6-1	TRBD2	TGTGCCAGCAGTACAGATACACGGGGGGGCGAGCAGTACTTC	CASSTDTRGGEQYF
TRBJ2-7	few	TRBV20-1	TRBD2	TGCAGTGCTCCCACCTTAGCGGGCTCCTACGAGCAGTACTTC	CSAPTLAGSYEQYF
TRBJ2-7	-	TRBV27	TRBD2	TGTGCCAGCAGTTTATCTAGCGGGAGTTACGAGCAGTACTTC	CASSLSSGSYEQYF
TRBJ2-1	-	TRBV20-1	-	TGCAGTGCTAGAGATCCGGAGGGAGGACTTTACAATGAGCAGTTCTTC	CSARDPEGGLYNEQFF
TRBJ2-5	-	TRBV5-1	-	TGCGCCAGCAGCACCGCCCAAGAGACCCAGTACTTC	CASSTAQETQYF
TRBJ2-7	-	TRBV4-2	-	TGTGCCAGCAGCCAAGATCGAGCGGAGTCCTACGAGCAGTACTTC	CASSQDRAESYEQYF
TRBJ2-3	-	TRBV29-1	-	TGCAGCGTTAGAGCAGGCTTCCGCAGCACAGATACGCAGTATTTT	CSVRAGFRSTDTQYF